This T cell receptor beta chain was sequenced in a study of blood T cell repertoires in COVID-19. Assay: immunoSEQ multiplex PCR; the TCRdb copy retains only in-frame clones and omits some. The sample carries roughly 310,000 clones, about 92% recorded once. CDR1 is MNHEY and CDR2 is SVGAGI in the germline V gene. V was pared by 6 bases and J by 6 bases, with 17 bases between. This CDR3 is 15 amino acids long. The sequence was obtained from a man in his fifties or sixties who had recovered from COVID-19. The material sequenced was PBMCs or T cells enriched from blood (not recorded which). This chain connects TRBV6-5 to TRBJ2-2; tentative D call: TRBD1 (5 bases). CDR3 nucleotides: TGTGCCAGCAGCACACCAGGGCAGCCCCCCGGGGAGCTGTTTTTT. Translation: CASSTPGQPPGELFF.